This T cell receptor (beta chain) was recorded in a study of technical replicates of blood from four donors. The CDR3 sequence is 11 residues long. CDR1 is SQVTM, CDR2 ANQGSEA, per germline. The ends lost 7 bases at V and 4 bases at J; junction bases unmatched: 2. The assay was immunoSEQ multiplex PCR, and TCRdb's table has in-frame clones only and misses some. The sample lists approximately 70,000 clones, around 92% occurring once. The material sequenced was T cells isolated from PBMCs. This sequence was found in a human donor in good health. This chain links TRBV29-1 with TRBJ1-2, with 8 bases aligning to TRBD1. CDR3 in amino acids: CSDTGGYGYTF. The CDR3 DNA follows: TGCAGCGACACAGGGGGCTATGGCTACACCTTC.